A single sample is the source of the 21 T cell receptor beta chains below, sequenced in a study of T cell responses to AZD1222 COVID-19 vaccine. Here immunoSEQ multiplex PCR was the method, and the copy in TCRdb shows in-frame clones only, minus some. The sample has some 150,000 clones, 70% to 90% seen once. The input for sequencing was peripheral blood, taken on day 0 of AZD1222 vaccination. These receptors came from an adult in good health.

The chain links TRBV28 to TRBJ2-4; D not resolved. Germline values: CDR1 MDHEN, CDR2 SYDVKM. The CDR3 contains 15 residues. V was clipped by 3 bases and J by 1 base, with 10 bases between them. DNA for the CDR3: TGTGCCAGCAGTTTTGGAGAATGGGCCAAAAACATTCAGTACTTC. As protein: CASSFGEWAKNIQYF.

This clone was counted once. This sequence joins TRBV30 and TRBJ1-5; TRBD1 is a possible D gene (6 bases). Germline V lookup: CDR1 GTSNPN, CDR2 SVGIG (reference sequence). Trimming pared 0 bases from V and 6 bases from J, leaving 12 bases between. CDR3 size: 14 residues. CDR3: CAWSVAGAGQPQHF. Written as DNA, the CDR3 is TGTGCCTGGAGTGTAGCAGGGGCCGGTCAGCCCCAGCATTTT.

The chain couples TRBV4-1 to TRBJ1-1; a possible D gene is TRBD1 (5 bases). Germline V gene sequence: CDR1 MGHRA, CDR2 YSYEKL. CDR3 length: 16 residues. Trimming took 5 bases from V and 4 from J, leaving 20 bases between them. The CDR3 bases are TGCGCCAGCAGCGTGGTAATACCAGGGAGCGGCACTGAAGCTTTCTTT. Translation gives CASSVVIPGSGTEAFF.

The chain uses TRBV15 and TRBJ1-5, with D unresolved. The CDR3 runs 16 residues. Germline values: CDR1 LNHNV, CDR2 YYDKDF (reference sequence). V was trimmed by 7 bases and J by 4 bases, leaving 20 bases between them. The CDR3 loop reads CATTGPSPDLNQPQHF. The CDR3 DNA is TGTGCCACCACGGGTCCCTCACCTGACCTTAATCAGCCCCAGCATTTT.

The rearrangement links TRBV25-1 to TRBJ1-1; D call uncertain. The CDR3 extends over 13 amino acids. The V gene lost 11 bases and the J gene lost 4 bases, with 17 bases spanning the gap. The germline gives CDR1 MGHDK, CDR2 SYGVNS. Written as DNA, the CDR3 is TGTGCCGCTGGAGAGCCGGGAGGCACTGAAGCTTTCTTT. Its protein is CAAGEPGGTEAFF.

The chain has TRBV28 and TRBJ1-2, with no clear D. CDR3 size: 11 residues. The germline V and J ends were trimmed by 3 bases and 8 bases, with 7 bases remaining between them. Germline values: CDR1 MDHEN, CDR2 SYDVKM. CDR3 protein: CASSFLQGYTF. The DNA for the CDR3 is TGTGCCAGCAGTTTTCTCCAAGGCTACACCTTC.

V gene TRBV6-7 combines with J gene TRBJ2-3; 10 nucleotides match TRBD2. TRBV6-7 is sorted into the ORF group, with uncertain function. With V trimmed by 6 bases and J by 6 bases, 9 bases remained unmatched. This CDR3 contains 15 residues. The CDR3 protein is CASRISGGAADTQYF. Here the CDR3 DNA reads TGTGCCAGCAGAATCAGCGGGGGGGCAGCCGATACGCAGTATTTT.

The chain combines TRBV5-1 with TRBJ2-3; D is undetermined. V gave up 8 bases and J gave up 4 bases, with 14 bases separating them. This CDR3 is built from 13 residues. Germline lookup yields CDR1 SGHRS and CDR2 YFSETQ. The chain's CDR3 is CASKTAEADTQYF. The CDR3 DNA reads TGCGCCAGTAAGACGGCCGAGGCAGATACGCAGTATTTT.

The genes are TRBV5-1 and TRBJ1-2; D not resolved. The CDR3 is 14 amino acids. Per germline, CDR1 SGHRS and CDR2 YFSETQ. Trimming stripped 0 bases from V and 3 bases from J, with 9 bases between. CDR3 amino acids: CASSLAGNDYGYTF. CDR3 in DNA: TGCGCCAGCAGCTTGGCTGGGAACGACTATGGCTACACCTTC.

The rearrangement links TRBV13 to TRBJ2-6; tentative D call: TRBD1 (7 bases). CDR1 and CDR2 from the germline V gene are PRHDT and FYEKMQ (reference sequence). Trimming took off 1 base at V and 2 bases at J, with 12 bases between the two ends. This CDR3 has 17 residues. CDR3 protein: CASSLEEGAAGANVLTF. Here the CDR3 DNA reads TGTGCCAGCAGCTTAGAGGAGGGGGCTGCTGGGGCCAACGTCCTGACTTTC.

V gene TRBV4-2 combines with J gene TRBJ1-3, with TRBD1 as a possible D gene (5 bases). CDR3 size: 14 residues. V lost 4 bases and J lost 4, with 11 bases in between. Germline V CDR1 and CDR2: LGHNA, YNFKEQ. The CDR3 reads CASSPLRGGNTIYF. DNA of the CDR3: TGTGCCAGCAGCCCGTTGCGGGGCGGAAACACCATATATTTT.

The chain combines TRBV11-2 with TRBJ2-7; D is ambiguous. Deletions cut 1 base from V and 3 bases from J, with 13 bases between. The CDR3 runs 15 residues. Germline lookup yields CDR1 SGHAT and CDR2 FQNNGV. In nucleotides, the CDR3 is TGTGCCAGCAGCTTAGGTCGGAACCCCCGCTACGAGCAGTACTTC. This translates into CASSLGRNPRYEQYF.

V and J are TRBV7-2 and TRBJ2-1; 9 bases agree with TRBD2. V was pared by 2 bases and J by 6 bases, with 5 bases of the junction left unmatched. CDR1 and CDR2 from the germline V gene are SGHTA and FQGNSA. The CDR3 is 15 amino acids. CDR3: CASSLRREGPNEQFF. CDR3 DNA: TGTGCCAGCAGCTTAAGGCGGGAGGGCCCCAATGAGCAGTTCTTC.

The rearrangement links TRBV18 to TRBJ1-2; 10 nucleotides match TRBD1. The CDR3 runs 15 residues. Germline V CDR1 and CDR2: KGHSH, LQKENI. V dropped 5 bases and J dropped 1; count of bases not matched to a gene: 4. The CDR3 protein is CASSGTGVLNYGYTF. In DNA form, the CDR3 reads TGTGCCAGCTCAGGGACAGGGGTTCTTAACTATGGCTACACCTTC. Based on the CDR3 plus reference TRBV18 and TRBJ1-2, the full variable domain is NAGVMQNPRHLVRRRGQEARLRCSPMKGHSHVYWYRQLPEEGLKFMVYLQKENIIDESGMPKERFSAEFPKEGPSILRIQQVVRGDSAAYFCASSGTGVLNYGYTFGSGTRLTVV.

J is TRBJ1-6 and V is TRBV24-1; possible D gene TRBD1, 6 bases. The V gene's germline CDR1 is KGHDR and CDR2 SFDVKD. Deletions cut 4 bases from V and 6 bases from J, with 12 bases between. This CDR3 region has 15 residues. The CDR3, as DNA: TGTGCCACCAGTGAACCCCAGGGGACTAATTCACCCCTCCACTTT. Protein sequence: CATSEPQGTNSPLHF.

V is TRBV11-1 and J is TRBJ1-1; no firm D call. This CDR3 spans 13 amino acids. The V end was cut by 1 base, the J end by 1 base, with 4 bases between. Germline CDR1 is SGHAT and CDR2 is FQDESV (reference sequence). For the CDR3, the DNA is TGTGCCAGCAGCTTAGACGGGAACACTGAAGCTTTCTTT. Protein product: CASSLDGNTEAFF.

To note about this clone: Other nucleotide sequences from this sample produce the same CDR3. The J gene is TRBJ1-2, the V gene TRBV5-1; D gene unclear. In germline, CDR1 is SGHRS, CDR2 YFSETQ. CDR3 length: 12 residues. V was cut by 0 bases and J by 6 bases, with 6 bases left in between. CDR3 protein: CASSLAGDGYTF. CDR3 DNA: TGCGCCAGCAGCTTGGCCGGTGATGGCTACACCTTC.

This clone was seen just once. The chain carries TRBV15 and TRBJ1-1, with no clear D. Trimming left V 9 bases short and J 0 bases short, with 11 bases between. The length of the CDR3 is 13 residues. Germline V lookup: CDR1 LNHNV, CDR2 YYDKDF (reference sequence). DNA of the CDR3: TGTGCCACGCGACGGGATGTGAACACTGAAGCTTTCTTT. Translation gives CATRRDVNTEAFF. Full variable domain (outside the CDR3, taken from reference TRBV15 and TRBJ1-1): DAMVIQNPRYQVTQFGKPVTLSCSQTLNHNVMYWYQQKSSQAPKLLFHYYDKDFNNEADTPDNFQSRRPNTSFCFLDIRSPGLGDTAMYLCATRRDVNTEAFFGQGTRLTVV.

The chain recombines TRBV28 with TRBJ1-6; D is possibly TRBD1 (6 bases). The germline V gene has CDR1 MDHEN and CDR2 SYDVKM. V gave up 1 base and J gave up 12 bases, with 22 bases separating them. This CDR3 has 17 amino acids. The CDR3: CASSLSRGQSMWRPLHF. The DNA for the CDR3 is TGTGCCAGCAGTTTATCCCGCGGACAGTCAATGTGGAGACCCCTCCACTTT.

The genes are TRBV6-5 and TRBJ2-1; 8 nucleotides match TRBD1. The CDR3 is 14 residues long. Germline V gives CDR1 MNHEY, CDR2 SVGAGI. Trimming removed 7 bases from V and 9 bases from J; junction bases left unmatched: 11. As DNA, the CDR3 is TGTGCCAGCACTGGACAGGGTGTCTCCAGTGAGCAGTTCTTC. It is translated as CASTGQGVSSEQFF.

The chain couples TRBV27 to TRBJ1-5, with D possibly being TRBD1 (5 bases). Germline V lookup: CDR1 MNHEY, CDR2 SMNVEV (reference sequence). V lost 3 bases, J lost 5 bases, and 11 bases lay in between. The CDR3 has 14 residues. The CDR3 reads CASSLRQTDQPQHF. The CDR3 nucleotides read TGTGCCAGCAGTTTGCGACAGACAGATCAGCCCCAGCATTTT.